This entry lists 30 T cell receptor beta chains sequenced from one sample in a study of response to subunit inactivated influenza vaccine. TCRdb re-analysed the RT-PCR reads in MiXCR, keeping a single row per CDR3 protein. Of 560,000 or so distinct CDR3 sequences in the sample, less than 10% were seen once. The sample consisted of PBMCs from blood, taken less than 25 months after vaccination. These receptors were obtained from a man aged 50-75 years who received an inactivated influenza vaccine.

The genes are TRBV10-3 and TRBJ1-5; tentatively, D is TRBD1 (5 bases). V lost 5 bases and J 2 bases, leaving 7 bases between the germline ends. The CDR3 has 13 amino acids. The V gene's germline CDR1 is ENHRY and CDR2 SYGVKD. CDR3 amino acids: CAISQGGNQPQHF. The CDR3 region has the DNA TGTGCCATCAGTCAGGGTGGCAATCAGCCCCAGCATTTT.

This clonotype was observed many times. The chain has TRBV12-3 or TRBV12-4 and TRBJ2-7; TRBD2 is a possible D gene (6 bases). V was trimmed by 7 bases and J by 7 bases, leaving 29 bases between them. This CDR3 is 17 amino acids long. The CDR3 nucleotides are TGTGCCAGCACCCTAACATATTGGGTCGGGAGATCTACGGAGCAGTACTTC. Translation: CASTLTYWVGRSTEQYF.

The chain links TRBV24-1 to TRBJ2-1; a weak D match, TRBD1 (6 bases). The V gene's germline CDR1 is KGHDR and CDR2 SFDVKD. The V end was cut by 2 bases, the J end by 3 bases, with 10 bases between. The CDR3 totals 15 residues. CDR3 in amino acids: CATSDSGHDYNEQFF. CDR3 DNA sequence: TGTGCCACCAGTGATTCGGGACACGACTACAATGAGCAGTTCTTC.

This clonotype was seen a handful of times. The chain has TRBV20-1 and TRBJ2-7; a weak D match, TRBD2 (5 bases). From germline, CDR1 is DFQATT and CDR2 SNEGSKA (reference sequence). This CDR3 spans 13 amino acids. Between the trimmed V and J ends, which lost 5 bases and 6 bases, there was a span of 17 bases. CDR3 nucleotides: TGCAGTGCTCCGGCCTACGAACGGGGCGAGCAGTACTTC. Translating gives CSAPAYERGEQYF.

In this sample, this clonotype turned up many times. The genes are TRBV5-1 and TRBJ2-5; 9 nucleotides agree with TRBD1. The CDR3 covers 16 residues. J was trimmed by 1 base and V by 3 bases; bases with no gene match: 7. Per germline, CDR1 SGHRS and CDR2 YFSETQ. CDR3 in DNA: TGCGCCAGCAGCTGGAGGGGACAGGGCACCCAAGAGACCCAGTACTTC. Encoded protein: CASSWRGQGTQETQYF.

This chain joins TRBV6-2 or TRBV6-3 and TRBJ2-1, with a weak D call TRBD2 (7 bases). Trimming pared 6 bases from V and 6 bases from J, leaving 21 bases between. The CDR3 sequence is 16 residues long. Germline CDR1 MNHEY, CDR2 SVGEGT. The chain's CDR3 is CASSRGGGGPINEQFF. DNA for the CDR3: TGTGCCAGCAGCCGGGGAGGGGGGGGACCAATCAATGAGCAGTTCTTC.

There are many counts of this clonotype. The chain employs TRBV9 and TRBJ2-2, with unresolved D. The length of the CDR3 is 14 residues. Germline CDR1 and CDR2: SGDLS and YYNGEE. V lost 0 bases and J lost 1, with 4 bases in between. CDR3 nucleotides: TGTGCCAGCAGCGTAGCCAAGAACACCGGGGAGCTGTTTTTT. This sequence encodes CASSVAKNTGELFF.

CDR3 DNA sequence: TGTGCCAGCAGCGTAGAGGGGGAGTCGCTGGTAGAGACCCAGTACTTC. It translates to CASSVEGESLVETQYF. This chain uses TRBV9 with TRBJ2-5; D is perhaps TRBD1 (6 bases). The CDR3 covers 16 residues. Germline V gene sequence: CDR1 SGDLS, CDR2 YYNGEE. With 0 bases removed from V and 4 bases from J, the gap between germline ends came to 16 bases.

As regards this clonotype: No DNA is shown, since the ends of the CDR3 on it are uncertain; the CDR3 is the one TCRdb lists. The rearrangement links TRBV3-2 to TRBJ2-1; the table gives TRBD2 as D, unverified against the DNA. TRBV3-2 is recorded as a pseudogene. The CDR3 length is 22 residues, termini included. CDR3 amino acids: CASVGGGARTSGRRYSYNEQFF.

This clonotype turned up a few times. J is TRBJ2-7 and V is TRBV12-3 or TRBV12-4, with TRBD1 matching over 7 bases. V dropped 6 bases and J dropped 5; count of bases not matched to a gene: 7. CDR3 length: 13 amino acids. CDR3 protein: CASSGTVRHEQYF. CDR3 coding DNA: TGTGCCAGCAGCGGGACAGTTCGCCACGAGCAGTACTTC.

V usage is TRBV29-1 and J usage is TRBJ2-3; 10 nucleotides agree with TRBD1. CDR3 length: 16 residues. Trimming removed 3 bases from V and 5 bases from J; junction bases left unmatched: 11. Germline CDR1 and CDR2: SQVTM and ANQGSEA. The DNA for the CDR3 is TGCAGCGTTGAGGGTACCAGACAGGGGGCCGGAGATACGCAGTATTTT. This translates into CSVEGTRQGAGDTQYF.

V and J are TRBV12-3 or TRBV12-4 and TRBJ2-3, with 9 bases fitting TRBD1. Trimming cost V 5 bases and J 3 bases; bases outside gene matches: 9. This CDR3 contains 16 residues. The CDR3 DNA follows: TGTGCCAGCAGTCCCCCTGGGACAGGGATTACAGATACGCAGTATTTT. Translated, it gives CASSPPGTGITDTQYF.

This clonotype was observed a handful of times. This chain joins TRBV20-1 and TRBJ1-4; the D gene is possibly TRBD1 (6 bases). Trimming pared 2 bases from V and 8 bases from J, leaving 12 bases between. Per germline, CDR1 DFQATT and CDR2 SNEGSKA (reference sequence). The CDR3 consists of 13 residues. This CDR3 is CSARKGQGEKLFF. The CDR3 region has the DNA TGCAGTGCTAGAAAAGGTCAGGGGGAAAAACTGTTTTTT.

The chain combines TRBV4-3 with TRBJ2-5, with TRBD1 matching 9 bases. CDR1 and CDR2 (germline): LGHNA, YSLEER. With V trimmed by 0 bases and J by 5 bases, 4 bases remained unmatched. This CDR3 region has 15 residues. CDR3 in amino acids: CASSQEGQGTETQYF. CDR3 nucleotides: TGCGCCAGCAGCCAAGAGGGACAGGGAACGGAGACCCAGTACTTC.

J is TRBJ1-1 and V is TRBV5-1, with 9 bases matching TRBD1. The CDR3 consists of 17 residues. CDR1 is SGHRS and CDR2 is YFSETQ in the germline V gene. J was trimmed by 3 bases and V by 0 bases; bases with no gene match: 9. This CDR3 is CASSLAGTGSADTEAFF. The CDR3 nucleotides are TGCGCCAGCAGCTTGGCCGGGACAGGGTCGGCGGACACTGAAGCTTTCTTT.

The gene calls are TRBV20-1 and TRBJ2-7; 8 bases fit TRBD2. CDR3 length equals 17 residues. The germline V gene encodes CDR1 DFQATT and CDR2 SNEGSKA (reference sequence). Trimming removed 0 bases from V and 2 bases from J; junction bases left unmatched: 12. CDR3 sequence (DNA): TGCAGTGCTAGAGACCTCGTTGGTAGCGGGATTGCCTACGAGCAGTACTTC. As protein: CSARDLVGSGIAYEQYF.

The chain combines TRBV29-1 with TRBJ2-1; 8 bases align to TRBD1. The trim removed 0 bases at V and 1 base at J, leaving 2 bases unmatched. CDR3 length equals 15 residues. Germline-derived CDR1 and CDR2 are SQVTM and ANQGSEA. The CDR3 bases are TGCAGCGTTGAAGATGGGGACAGGTCCTACAATGAGCAGTTCTTC. Amino acid sequence: CSVEDGDRSYNEQFF.

The chain combines TRBV7-2 with TRBJ2-4; 7 nucleotides align to TRBD1. CDR1 and CDR2 (germline): SGHTA, FQGNSA. V dropped 5 bases and J dropped 0; count of bases not matched to a gene: 7. The CDR3 contains 16 residues. In DNA form, the CDR3 reads TGTGCCAGCAGCCAGACAGGGACACTAGCCAAAAACATTCAGTACTTC. Amino acid sequence: CASSQTGTLAKNIQYF.

In this sample, this clonotype turned up many times. The CDR3 protein is CAWDPAVFF. The CDR3 coding sequence is TGTGCCTGGGACCCTGCGGTGTTTTTT. The rearrangement uses TRBV12-3 or TRBV12-4 and TRBJ1-4; possible D gene TRBD1, 5 bases. V lost 11 bases to trimming and J lost 15 bases, with 13 bases between them. CDR3 size: 9 residues.

The V call is TRBV7-3, the J call TRBJ2-1; 15 bases line up with TRBD2. The ends lost 2 bases at V and 1 base at J; junction bases unmatched: 9. The germline gives CDR1 SGHTA, CDR2 FQGTGA. CDR3 length: 20 amino acids. The CDR3 loop reads CASSLRRTSGGVLSYNEQFF. Here the CDR3 DNA reads TGTGCCAGCAGCTTACGGAGGACTAGCGGGGGGGTCCTTTCCTACAATGAGCAGTTCTTC.

There are a few counts of this clonotype. The V gene is TRBV4-2, the J gene TRBJ1-5; D possibly corresponds to TRBD1 (6 bases). Germline values: CDR1 LGHNA, CDR2 YNFKEQ. The CDR3 is 16 amino acids. V gave up 0 bases and J gave up 3 bases, with 12 bases separating them. This CDR3 is CASSQDPDRNNQPQHF. DNA for the CDR3: TGTGCCAGCAGCCAAGACCCCGACAGGAACAATCAGCCCCAGCATTTT.

CDR3 coding DNA: TGTGCCATCAGTGAGGCGGACAGCCCAGATACGCAGTATTTT. Amino acid sequence: CAISEADSPDTQYF. The chain has TRBV10-3 and TRBJ2-3, with D tentatively TRBD1 (6 bases). V dropped 2 bases and J dropped 4 bases, with 10 bases sitting between them. CDR3 length equals 14 residues. Per the germline V gene, CDR1 is ENHRY and CDR2 is SYGVKD.

This clonotype was found a few times. The V and J genes are TRBV27 and TRBJ1-1; D is perhaps TRBD1 (6 bases). CDR3 length equals 14 residues. The V and J ends lost 3 bases and 4 bases respectively, with 12 bases between them. CDR1 is MNHEY, CDR2 SMNVEV, per germline (reference sequence). CDR3 coding DNA: TGTGCCAGCAGTTTCTTCGGGGGCGGCACTGAAGCTTTCTTT. Its protein is CASSFFGGGTEAFF.

This clonotype was found many times. V usage is TRBV12-3 or TRBV12-4 and J usage is TRBJ2-7; no clear D. Between the trimmed V and J ends, which lost 3 bases and 3 bases, there was a span of 12 bases. The CDR3 contains 14 residues. The CDR3 spells CASSLSAFGYEQYF. CDR3 DNA: TGTGCCAGCAGTTTGTCGGCTTTCGGCTACGAGCAGTACTTC.

The V and J genes are TRBV6-2 or TRBV6-3 and TRBJ2-7; 12 bases fit TRBD2. Germline values: CDR1 MNHEY, CDR2 SVGEGT. CDR3 length equals 14 residues. Losses at the gene ends were 7 bases for V and 2 bases for J; bases not matched to a gene: 3. This CDR3 reads CASTWTSGTYEQYF. The CDR3 DNA reads as TGTGCCAGCACCTGGACTAGCGGGACCTACGAGCAGTACTTC.

V usage is TRBV30 and J usage is TRBJ2-5, with 8 bases identical to TRBD2. There are 14 residues in the CDR3. Trimming at V came to 3 bases and at J to 3 bases, leaving 6 bases not matched to a gene. Germline CDR1 is GTSNPN and CDR2 is SVGIG (reference sequence). CDR3 bases: TGTGCCTGGAGATCCCGTAGCGGGGAAGAGACCCAGTACTTC. This codes for CAWRSRSGEETQYF.

Note on this clonotype: It may be a read error: a sequence one base away is much more abundant. The CDR3 loop is CASSWTLWSSSSPDTQYF. CDR3 in DNA: TGTGCCAGCAGCTGGACTCTCTGGAGCTCTTCTTCGCCAGATACGCAGTATTTT. This chain joins TRBV11-1 and TRBJ2-3, with D perhaps matching TRBD2 (5 bases). CDR1 is SGHAT and CDR2 is FQDESV in the germline V gene (reference sequence). Between the trimmed V and J ends, which lost 4 bases and 4 bases, there was a span of 24 bases. CDR3 length: 18 amino acids.

The CDR3 DNA sequence: TGCGCCAGCAGCTTTGGGGATCACAATCAGCCCCAGCATTTT. Protein sequence: CASSFGDHNQPQHF. The chain couples TRBV5-1 to TRBJ1-5; the D is unclear. The germline V gene has CDR1 SGHRS and CDR2 YFSETQ. CDR3 length equals 14 residues. The V gene lost 2 bases and the J gene lost 3 bases, with 9 bases spanning the gap.

The J gene is TRBJ1-1, the V gene TRBV12-3 or TRBV12-4, with TRBD1 matching over 8 bases. Trimming at V came to 6 bases and at J to 0 bases, leaving 12 bases not matched to a gene. This CDR3 is 17 amino acids long. DNA of the CDR3: TGTGCCAGCAGGGCGGACAGGGCTAGGAGTCTGAACACTGAAGCTTTCTTT. Translated: CASRADRARSLNTEAFF.

As for this clonotype: Mismatch with germline at one junction end may stem from a read error. V is TRBV4-2 and J is TRBJ1-5; D call uncertain. The CDR3 has 16 amino acids. Looked up from germline, CDR1 is LGHNA and CDR2 is YNFKEQ. The CDR3 spells CPSSQASGMSNQPQHF. In DNA form, the CDR3 reads TGTCCCAGCAGCCAAGCATCGGGAATGAGCAATCAGCCCCAGCATTTT.